The rows below give T cell receptor beta chains drawn from one sample of a study of blood T cell repertoires in COVID-19. Here immunoSEQ multiplex PCR was the method, and the copy in TCRdb shows in-frame clones only, minus some. The sample contains fewer than 250,000 clones, just under 85% of which appear only once. The sequenced sample was peripheral blood. These receptor sequences come from a woman aged 55-70 years with active or convalescent COVID-19. Both conserved end residues are part of each CDR3. Fields, in order: J gene, V gene, CDR3 length, CDR3 protein.

>TRBJ2-1|TRBV11-3|15
CASSSPGTGGNEQFF
>TRBJ2-1|TRBV11-2|14
CASSLAGAYNEQFF
>TRBJ2-7|TRBV20-1|12
CSASRTLYEQYF
>TRBJ2-6|TRBV28|17
CASSRQGYQSGANVLTF
>TRBJ2-2|TRBV7-9|15
CASSWGHSNTGELFF
>TRBJ2-6|TRBV9|15
CASSPEGAGANVLTF
>TRBJ2-2|TRBV18|15
CASSGREPNTGELFF
>TRBJ1-2|TRBV5-8|15
CASSLPFITLKGYTF
>TRBJ1-2|TRBV6-1|15
CASSEVSGQGGGYTF
>TRBJ1-1|TRBV6-5|15
CASSYTETPTGMAFF
>TRBJ1-4|TRBV12-3/TRBV12-4|13
CASSLGSPGKLFF
>TRBJ1-5|TRBV28|15
CASSLEDYSNQPQHF
>TRBJ2-5|TRBV28|21
CASPPTFRQRPSGGFRETQYF
>TRBJ2-2|TRBV25-1|14
CASSHRGQSGELFF
>TRBJ2-5|TRBV2|14
CASSETSGRETQYF
>TRBJ2-7|TRBV30|13
CAWGGGGAYEQYF